The clone carrying this TCR beta chain was observed a single time. Its matching antigen is unknown. The data stem from a study of cytomegalovirus exposure and HLA in healthy donors. Study-wide results and limits: Most TCR sequences were uncommon, yet certain public TCRs appeared in many donors. As was reported, the HLA-A and HLA-B alleles of most subjects were accurately predicted from TCR beta sequences.

The primer mix had 60 Vbeta and 13 Jbeta primers. Generated by immunoSEQ multiplex PCR, the TCRdb table keeps only in-frame clones and is missing some. The sample carries fewer than 250,000 clones, about 81% recorded once. Germline CDR1 reads ENHRY; CDR2 reads SYGVKD. CDR3 length: 12 amino acids. Trimming shortened V by 6 bases and J by 5 bases, and 11 bases separated the two germline ends. This rearrangement joins TRBV10-3 to TRBJ2-7; TRBD1 is a possible D gene (5 bases). The receptor comes from a man aged 25 to 45 in good health and CMV-seropositive. The specimen was PBMCs. Here the CDR3 reads CAIRAGWNEQYF. For the CDR3, the DNA is TGTGCCATCAGGGCAGGGTGGAACGAGCAGTACTTC.